This TCR beta chain was recovered during a study of molecular identifiers for immune sequencing clone quantification. Each CDR3 protein gets one entry after TCRdb re-called the PCR reads with MiXCR. Counted here are just under 65,000 distinct CDR3 sequences, over 15% occurring once; the ten biggest clones make up about 1.3%. This clonotype was seen at least ten times. CDR3 length: 16 residues. Germline lookup yields CDR1 SEHNR and CDR2 FQNEAQ (reference sequence). V lost 6 bases and J lost 6; bases outside the gene matches: 14. The clonotype originates from a human donor in good health. Some libraries in this study had Jurkat cell RNA spiked in. Sequenced input: naive CD8+ T cells from blood, with Jurkat cell RNA spiked in. This sample's subset: FACS-sorted CD8+CD4-CCR7+CD45RA+ naive T cells. The chain joins TRBV7-9 to TRBJ2-7; 10 bases map to TRBD1. CDR3 bases: TGTGCCAGCAGTTGGACCGGGACAGGGGTTCTATCCGAGCAGTACTTC. Translating gives CASSWTGTGVLSEQYF.